Listed below are T cell receptor beta chains from one sample, sequenced in a study of PD-L1 blockade in urothelial cancer. The protocol was immunoSEQ multiplex PCR, while the TCRdb copy is restricted to in-frame clones and leaves out a portion. The sample has 44,000 or so clones, approximately 78% seen once. The input for sequencing was PBMCs, taken around atezolizumab (anti-PD-L1) treatment. The receptors come from a man between 65 and 85 years old with urothelial cancer. CDR3s include the opening cysteine and the closing phenylalanine or tryptophan. The D gene is left open where the match is weak. Size is stated for part of the rows, as once, few or many counts, or as a class when the clone is expanded.

j_call d_call clone_size v_call cdr3_aa cdr3_nt
TRBJ2-1 - - TRBV9 CASSVDVGSSYNEQFF TGTGCCAGCAGCGTAGACGTGGGGAGCTCCTACAATGAGCAGTTCTTC
TRBJ2-3 TRBD2 once TRBV5-4 CASSPGGRFGADTQYF TGTGCCAGCAGCCCGGGGGGGAGATTTGGCGCAGATACGCAGTATTTT
TRBJ1-6 - - TRBV27 CASSLQKNSPLHF TGTGCCAGCAGTTTACAGAAAAATTCACCCCTCCACTTT
TRBJ1-1 - few TRBV5-4 CASSLPEWTEAFF TGTGCCAGCAGCTTACCGGAGTGGACTGAAGCTTTCTTT
TRBJ1-2 - - TRBV7-9 CASSFVEDYGYTF TGTGCCAGCAGCTTCGTGGAGGACTATGGCTACACCTTC
TRBJ1-2 - few TRBV30 CAWTPGRSGYTF TGTGCCTGGACCCCCGGTAGGAGTGGCTACACCTTC
TRBJ2-3 TRBD1 - TRBV6-1 CASRRTGSTDTQYF TGTGCCAGCAGGAGGACAGGGAGCACAGATACGCAGTATTTT
TRBJ1-5 TRBD1 - TRBV19 CASSIGQGTNQPQHF TGTGCCAGTAGTATAGGACAGGGCACCAATCAGCCCCAGCATTTT
TRBJ2-1 - - TRBV27 CASRLGGSSYNEQFF TGTGCCAGCAGATTAGGAGGGAGCTCCTACAATGAGCAGTTCTTC
TRBJ2-6 - few TRBV30 CAWSVIQGTYLSGANVLTF TGTGCCTGGAGTGTAATCCAGGGGACGTACCTCTCTGGGGCCAACGTCCTGACTTTC
TRBJ1-6 - few TRBV27 CASSLSDGRNSPLHF TGTGCCAGCAGTCTTTCCGACGGGAGGAATTCACCCCTCCACTTT
TRBJ2-1 - few TRBV27 CASSLQTGVSYNEQFF TGTGCCAGCAGTTTACAGACCGGAGTCTCCTACAATGAGCAGTTCTTC
TRBJ1-2 TRBD1 few TRBV5-1 CASSLGDRVHYGYTF TGCGCCAGCAGCTTGGGGGACAGGGTCCACTATGGCTACACCTTC
TRBJ1-5 - - TRBV7-8 CASSSYRVPVNQPQHF TGTGCCAGCAGTTCGTACAGGGTTCCCGTCAATCAGCCCCAGCATTTT
TRBJ2-3 - - TRBV4-3 CASSQDNLRRPSTDTQYF TGCGCCAGCAGCCAAGATAATCTAAGGCGGCCTAGCACAGATACGCAGTATTTT
TRBJ2-1 TRBD2 once TRBV29-1 CSVRKRAAGGVYNEQFF TGCAGCGTTCGAAAAAGGGCGGCGGGGGGTGTGTACAATGAGCAGTTCTTC
TRBJ1-1 - - TRBV28 CASSYKASGTFF TGTGCCAGCAGCTACAAAGCCAGCGGAACTTTCTTT
TRBJ1-3 TRBD1 - TRBV7-2 CASSLKSPGQGFGNTIYF TGTGCCAGCAGCTTAAAGTCCCCGGGACAGGGCTTTGGAAACACCATATATTTT
TRBJ1-1 TRBD1 few TRBV29-1 CSVGQAGTEAFF TGCAGCGTCGGACAGGCAGGGACTGAAGCTTTCTTT
TRBJ2-1 - once TRBV4-3 CASSQRTISRNNEQFF TGCGCCAGCAGCCAACGGACTATCTCACGAAACAATGAGCAGTTCTTC
TRBJ2-1 TRBD2 once TRBV4-2 CASSPGTSGITSYNEQFF TGTGCCAGCAGCCCAGGGACTAGCGGGATCACCTCCTACAATGAGCAGTTCTTC
TRBJ1-1 - - TRBV19 CASSGGARNTEAFF TGTGCCAGTAGCGGCGGGGCCCGAAATACTGAAGCTTTCTTT
TRBJ2-1 TRBD2 - TRBV9 CASSSHPSGRYNEQFF TGTGCCAGCAGCAGCCACCCTAGCGGGAGATACAATGAGCAGTTCTTC
TRBJ2-5 - once TRBV4-3 CASSQAAQETQYF TGCGCCAGCAGCCAGGCGGCTCAAGAGACCCAGTACTTC
TRBJ1-2 - - TRBV10-3 CATGNARGYGYTF TGTGCCACCGGGAATGCCAGAGGCTATGGCTACACCTTC
TRBJ2-7 - few TRBV7-2 CASSLVGMDSYEQYF TGTGCCAGCAGCTTAGTCGGGATGGACTCCTACGAGCAGTACTTC
TRBJ2-5 TRBD1 - TRBV7-9 CASSRKSGGGETQYF TGTGCCAGCAGCCGGAAATCAGGGGGCGGAGAGACCCAGTACTTC
TRBJ2-2 - few TRBV13 CASSLVQHGMNTGELFF TGTGCCAGCAGCTTAGTCCAACACGGGATGAACACCGGGGAGCTGTTTTTT
TRBJ2-1 TRBD2 - TRBV5-1 CASSNRIAGGTRGEQFF TGCGCCAGCAGCAATCGGATAGCGGGAGGCACCCGAGGTGAGCAGTTCTTC
TRBJ2-1 - - TRBV7-9 CASTPMGAPDNEQFF TGTGCCAGCACCCCGATGGGGGCCCCCGACAATGAGCAGTTCTTC
TRBJ2-7 - - TRBV5-8 CASSSRDTVYREYF TGTGCCAGCAGCTCGAGGGACACAGTTTATCGGGAGTACTTC
TRBJ1-5 TRBD1 - TRBV7-8 CASSSLSRGNNQPQHF TGTGCCAGCAGCTCCCTTTCCAGGGGGAACAATCAGCCCCAGCATTTT
TRBJ2-1 - - TRBV7-8 CASSAAYRLGTGHEQFF TGTGCCAGCAGCGCAGCGTACAGACTAGGGACTGGTCATGAGCAGTTCTTC
TRBJ1-4 - - TRBV5-1 CASSLVGRGSEKLFF TGCGCCAGCAGCTTGGTTGGCAGGGGTTCTGAAAAACTGTTTTTT
TRBJ2-1 TRBD2 - TRBV4-1 CASSQGASGSVEQFF TGCGCCAGCAGCCAAGGGGCTAGCGGGTCGGTTGAGCAGTTCTTC
TRBJ1-2 TRBD1 - TRBV19 CASSITLRDRANGYTF TGTGCCAGTAGTATAACCCTCCGGGACAGGGCCAATGGCTACACCTTC
TRBJ2-1 TRBD1 - TRBV5-1 CASSFGLTGNNEQFF TGCGCCAGCAGCTTCGGGTTGACAGGGAACAATGAGCAGTTCTTC
TRBJ2-1 TRBD2 - TRBV11-2 CASSLDRAGRGYNEQFF TGTGCCAGCAGCTTAGATCGGGCAGGGAGGGGCTACAATGAGCAGTTCTTC
TRBJ2-7 TRBD1 - TRBV19 CASSMEQGAREQYF TGTGCCAGTAGTATGGAACAGGGGGCACGGGAGCAGTACTTC
TRBJ1-6 TRBD1 few TRBV30 CARGQGDNSPLHF TGTGCACGGGGACAGGGGGATAATTCACCCCTCCACTTT
TRBJ1-1 - - TRBV28 CASSPVGGRTEAFF TGTGCCAGCAGTCCAGTGGGGGGGCGTACTGAAGCTTTCTTT